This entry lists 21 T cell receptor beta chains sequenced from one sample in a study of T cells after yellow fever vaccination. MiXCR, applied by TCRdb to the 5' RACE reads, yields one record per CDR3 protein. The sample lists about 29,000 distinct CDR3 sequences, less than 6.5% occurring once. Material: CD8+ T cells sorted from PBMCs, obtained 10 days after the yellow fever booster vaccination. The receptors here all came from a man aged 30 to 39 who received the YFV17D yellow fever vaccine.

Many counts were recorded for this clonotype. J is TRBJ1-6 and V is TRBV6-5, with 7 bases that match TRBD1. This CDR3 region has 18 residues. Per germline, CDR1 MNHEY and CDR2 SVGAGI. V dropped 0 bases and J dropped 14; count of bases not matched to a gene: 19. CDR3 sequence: CASSYSYYRGGGGLALHF. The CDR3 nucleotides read TGTGCCAGCAGTTACTCCTACTACAGGGGAGGTGGTGGTTTAGCCCTCCACTTT.

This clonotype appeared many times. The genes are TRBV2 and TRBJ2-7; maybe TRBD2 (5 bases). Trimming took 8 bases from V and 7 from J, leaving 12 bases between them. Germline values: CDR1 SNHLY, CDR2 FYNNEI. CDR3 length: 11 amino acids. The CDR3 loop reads CASSLGLEQYF. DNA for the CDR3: TGTGCCAGCTCCCTTGGACTGGAGCAGTACTTC.

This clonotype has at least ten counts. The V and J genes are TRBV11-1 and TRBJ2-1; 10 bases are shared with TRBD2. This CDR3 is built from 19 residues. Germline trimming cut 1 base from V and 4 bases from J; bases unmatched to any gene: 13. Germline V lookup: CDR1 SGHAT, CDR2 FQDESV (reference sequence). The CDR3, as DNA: TGTGCCAGCAGCTTAGATGGGGGTCTTGTACTAGCGGGATACAATGAGCAGTTCTTC. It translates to CASSLDGGLVLAGYNEQFF.

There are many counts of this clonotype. The CDR3 nucleotides are TGCGCCAGCAGCCAGGAACAGAGCCCCTATGGCTACACCTTC. This encodes CASSQEQSPYGYTF. The chain is built from TRBV4-3 and TRBJ1-2; D gene uncertain. Germline CDR1 is LGHNA and CDR2 is YSLEER. CDR3 size: 14 residues. The V end was cut by 3 bases, the J end by 4 bases, with 12 bases between.

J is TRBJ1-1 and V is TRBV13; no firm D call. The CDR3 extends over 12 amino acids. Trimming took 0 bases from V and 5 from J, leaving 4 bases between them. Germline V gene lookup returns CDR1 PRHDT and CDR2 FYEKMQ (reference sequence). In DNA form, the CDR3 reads TGTGCCAGCAGCTTAGGTGTGACTGAAGCTTTCTTT. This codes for CASSLGVTEAFF. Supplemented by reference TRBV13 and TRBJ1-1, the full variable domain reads AAGVIQSPRHLIKEKRETATLKCYPIPRHDTVYWYQQGPGQDPQFLISFYEKMQSDKGSIPDRFSAQQFSDYHSELNMSSLELGDSALYFCASSLGVTEAFFGQGTRLTVV.

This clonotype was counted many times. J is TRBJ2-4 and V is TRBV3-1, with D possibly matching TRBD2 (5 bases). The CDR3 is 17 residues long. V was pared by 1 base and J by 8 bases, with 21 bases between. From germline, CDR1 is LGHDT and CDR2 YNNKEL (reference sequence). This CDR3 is CASSQVPGRVEEYIQYF. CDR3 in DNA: TGTGCCAGCAGCCAAGTTCCGGGAAGGGTAGAGGAATACATTCAGTACTTC.

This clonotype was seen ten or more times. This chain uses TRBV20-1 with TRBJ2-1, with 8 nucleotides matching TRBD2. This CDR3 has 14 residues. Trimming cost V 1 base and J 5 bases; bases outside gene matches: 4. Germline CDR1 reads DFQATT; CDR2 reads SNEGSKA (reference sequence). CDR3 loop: CSARGSSGDNEQFF. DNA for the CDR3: TGCAGTGCTAGAGGGAGTAGCGGGGACAATGAGCAGTTCTTC.

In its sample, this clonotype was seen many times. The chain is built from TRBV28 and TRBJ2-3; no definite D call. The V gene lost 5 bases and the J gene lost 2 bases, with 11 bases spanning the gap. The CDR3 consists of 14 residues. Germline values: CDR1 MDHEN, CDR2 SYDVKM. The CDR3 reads CASSTTTTTDTQYF. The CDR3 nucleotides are TGTGCCAGCAGTACCACGACAACCACAGATACGCAGTATTTT.

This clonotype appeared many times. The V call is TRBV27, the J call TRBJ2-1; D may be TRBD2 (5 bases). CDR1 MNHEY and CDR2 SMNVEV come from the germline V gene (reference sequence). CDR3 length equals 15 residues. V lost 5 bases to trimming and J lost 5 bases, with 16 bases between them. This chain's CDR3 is CASSPQLDGHNEQFF. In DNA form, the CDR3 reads TGTGCCAGCAGTCCCCAACTAGACGGACACAATGAGCAGTTCTTC.

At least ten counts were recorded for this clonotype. CDR3 sequence: CSADRGSSYNEQFF. The DNA for the CDR3 is TGCAGTGCTGACAGGGGGAGCTCCTACAATGAGCAGTTCTTC. This chain connects TRBV20-1 to TRBJ2-1; TRBD1 aligns across 9 bases. V lost 5 bases and J lost 0; bases outside the gene matches: 2. Germline CDR1 is DFQATT and CDR2 is SNEGSKA (reference sequence). The CDR3 runs 14 residues.

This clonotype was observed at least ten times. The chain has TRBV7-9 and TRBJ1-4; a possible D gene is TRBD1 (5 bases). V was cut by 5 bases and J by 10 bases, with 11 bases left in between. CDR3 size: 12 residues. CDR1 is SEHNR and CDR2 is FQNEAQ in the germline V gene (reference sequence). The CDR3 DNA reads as TGTGCCAGCAGCGCCGACAGCGGAAAACTGTTTTTT. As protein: CASSADSGKLFF. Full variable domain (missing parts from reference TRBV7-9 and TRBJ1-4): DTGVSQNPRHKITKRGQNVTFRCDPISEHNRLYWYRQTLGQGPEFLTYFQNEAQLEKSRLLSDRFSAERPKGSFSTLEIQRTEQGDSAMYLCASSADSGKLFFGSGTQLSVL.

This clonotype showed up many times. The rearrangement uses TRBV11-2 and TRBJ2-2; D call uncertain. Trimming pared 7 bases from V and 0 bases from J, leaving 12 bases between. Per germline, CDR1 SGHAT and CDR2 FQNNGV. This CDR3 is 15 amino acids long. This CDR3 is CASKPRQPNTGELFF. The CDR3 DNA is TGTGCCAGCAAACCGAGGCAGCCGAACACCGGGGAGCTGTTTTTT.

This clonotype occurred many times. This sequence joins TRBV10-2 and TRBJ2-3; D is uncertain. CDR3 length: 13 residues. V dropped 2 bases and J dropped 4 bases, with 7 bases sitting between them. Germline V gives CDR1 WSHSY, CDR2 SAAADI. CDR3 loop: CASSEVVADTQYF. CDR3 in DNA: TGCGCCAGCAGTGAGGTAGTGGCAGATACGCAGTATTTT.

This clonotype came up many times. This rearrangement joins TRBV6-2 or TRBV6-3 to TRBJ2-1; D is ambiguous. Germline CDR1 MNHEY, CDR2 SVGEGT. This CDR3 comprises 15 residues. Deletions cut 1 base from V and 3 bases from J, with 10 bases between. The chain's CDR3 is CASSYLSQLYNEQFF. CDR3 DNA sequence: TGTGCCAGCAGTTACTTGTCCCAGCTCTACAATGAGCAGTTCTTC.

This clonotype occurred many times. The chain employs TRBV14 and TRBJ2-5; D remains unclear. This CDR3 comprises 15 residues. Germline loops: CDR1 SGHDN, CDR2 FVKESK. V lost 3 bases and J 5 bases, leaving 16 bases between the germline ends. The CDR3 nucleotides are TGTGCCAGCAGCCAGGAATGGGCAGAGGTGGAGACCCAGTACTTC. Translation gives CASSQEWAEVETQYF.

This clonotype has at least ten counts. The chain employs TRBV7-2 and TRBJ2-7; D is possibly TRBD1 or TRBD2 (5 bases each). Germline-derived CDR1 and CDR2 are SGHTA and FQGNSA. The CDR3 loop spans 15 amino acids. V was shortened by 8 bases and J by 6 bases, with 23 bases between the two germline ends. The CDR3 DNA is TGTGCCAGCGTCTGGGAAGGGGAGCGGTCGTCCGAGCAGTACTTC. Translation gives CASVWEGERSSEQYF.

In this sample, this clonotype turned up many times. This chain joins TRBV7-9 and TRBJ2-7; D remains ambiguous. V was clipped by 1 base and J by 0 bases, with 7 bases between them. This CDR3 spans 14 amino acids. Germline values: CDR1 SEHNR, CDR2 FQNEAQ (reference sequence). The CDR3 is CASSLEAHSYEQYF. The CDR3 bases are TGTGCCAGCAGCTTAGAGGCTCACTCCTACGAGCAGTACTTC.

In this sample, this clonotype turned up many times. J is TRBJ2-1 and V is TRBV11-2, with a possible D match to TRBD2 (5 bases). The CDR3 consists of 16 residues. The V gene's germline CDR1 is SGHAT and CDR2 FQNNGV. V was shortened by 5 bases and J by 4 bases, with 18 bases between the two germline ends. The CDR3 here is CASSPYSLAAYNEQFF. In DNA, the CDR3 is TGTGCCAGCAGCCCTTATAGCCTAGCCGCTTACAATGAGCAGTTCTTC.

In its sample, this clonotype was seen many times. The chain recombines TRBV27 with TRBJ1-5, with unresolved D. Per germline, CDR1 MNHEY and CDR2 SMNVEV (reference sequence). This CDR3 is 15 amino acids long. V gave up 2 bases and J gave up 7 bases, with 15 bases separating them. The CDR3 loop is CASSLVAGYNQPQHF. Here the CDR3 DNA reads TGTGCCAGCAGTTTAGTGGCAGGCTATAACCAGCCCCAGCATTTT.

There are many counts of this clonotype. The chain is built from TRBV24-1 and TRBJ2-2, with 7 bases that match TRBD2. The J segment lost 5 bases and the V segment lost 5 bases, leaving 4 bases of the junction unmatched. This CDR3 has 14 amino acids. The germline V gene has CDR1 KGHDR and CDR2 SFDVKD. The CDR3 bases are TGTGCCACCAGTGCCTCGGGAGGAACCGGGGAGCTGTTTTTT. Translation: CATSASGGTGELFF.

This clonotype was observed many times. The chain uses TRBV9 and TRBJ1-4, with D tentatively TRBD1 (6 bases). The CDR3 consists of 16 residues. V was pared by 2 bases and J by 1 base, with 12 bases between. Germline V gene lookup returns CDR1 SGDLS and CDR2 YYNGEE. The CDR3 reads CASSVSPGQTNEKLFF. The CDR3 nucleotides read TGTGCCAGCAGCGTGAGCCCGGGACAAACTAATGAAAAACTGTTTTTT.